This T cell receptor (beta chain) came from a study of blood T cell repertoires in COVID-19. Study-wide context: Acute and convalescent COVID-19 specimens originated in the United States, Italy and Spain. The analysed material was cDNA or gDNA that came from T cells, B-cell-depleted T cells, or PBMCs.

The authors' processing: Estimation of nucleated cell counts relied on the amplification of reference gene primers. The table came from immunoSEQ multiplex PCR; TCRdb's copy has only in-frame clones and leaves some out. That table is the source of V, J and clone size, and D and trimming were worked out from the DNA. This sample has 270,000 or so clones, with more than 75% found just once. This clone was counted a few times. This CDR3 has 12 residues. V lost 4 bases and J lost 7; bases outside the gene matches: 1. The V gene's germline CDR1 is GTSNPN and CDR2 SVGIG (reference sequence). The V call is TRBV30, the J call TRBJ1-6, with TRBD1 identical over 7 bases. The receptor's source is a man aged 35-49 years with active or convalescent COVID-19. Sample: peripheral blood. CDR3 in DNA: TGTGCCTGGAACAGGGGAAATTCACCCCTCCACTTT. Translation gives CAWNRGNSPLHF. Full variable domain (rest looked up from reference TRBV30 and TRBJ1-6): SQTIHQWPATLVQPVGSPLSLECTVEGTSNPNLYWYRQAAGRGLQLLFYSVGIGQISSEVPQNLSASRPQDRQFILSSKKLLLSDSGFYLCAWNRGNSPLHFGNGTRLTVT.